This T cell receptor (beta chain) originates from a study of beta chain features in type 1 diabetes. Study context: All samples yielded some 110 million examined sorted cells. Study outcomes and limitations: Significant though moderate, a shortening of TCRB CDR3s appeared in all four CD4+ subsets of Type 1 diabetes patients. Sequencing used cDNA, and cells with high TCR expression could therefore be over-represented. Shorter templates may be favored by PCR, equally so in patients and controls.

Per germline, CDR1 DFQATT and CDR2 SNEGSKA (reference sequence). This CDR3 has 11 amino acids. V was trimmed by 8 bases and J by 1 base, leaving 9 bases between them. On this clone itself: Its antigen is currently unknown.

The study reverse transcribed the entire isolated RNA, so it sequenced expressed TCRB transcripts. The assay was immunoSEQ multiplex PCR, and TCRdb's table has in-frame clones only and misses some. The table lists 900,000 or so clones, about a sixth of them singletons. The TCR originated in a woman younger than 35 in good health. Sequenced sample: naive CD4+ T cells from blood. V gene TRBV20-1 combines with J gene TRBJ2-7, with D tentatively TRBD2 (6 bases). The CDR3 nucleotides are TGCAGTATAGCGGATTCCTACGAGCAGTACTTC. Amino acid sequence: CSIADSYEQYF.